This TCR beta chain was observed in a study of T cell responses to AZD1222 COVID-19 vaccine. The study, taken as a whole, reports: The donors showed a predominance of white British ancestry and of females, with possible underestimation of clonal diversity.

Using immunoSEQ multiplex PCR, the repertoire was profiled, and TCRdb retains in-frame clones only, with some absent. The table shows tens of thousands of clones, with approximately 80% occurring only once. The germline V and J ends were trimmed by 0 bases and 5 bases, with 10 bases remaining between them. Per the germline V gene, CDR1 is SGHRS and CDR2 is YFSETQ. This CDR3 contains 14 residues. To note about this clone: Its antigen is undetermined.

The sample here was peripheral blood, taken on day 0 of AZD1222 vaccination. This chain joins TRBV5-1 and TRBJ2-3; perhaps TRBD1 as D (6 bases). This TCR was recovered from an adult in good health. The CDR3 loop reads CASSLGQAQDTQYF. CDR3 nucleotides: TGCGCCAGCAGCTTGGGACAGGCACAAGATACGCAGTATTTT.